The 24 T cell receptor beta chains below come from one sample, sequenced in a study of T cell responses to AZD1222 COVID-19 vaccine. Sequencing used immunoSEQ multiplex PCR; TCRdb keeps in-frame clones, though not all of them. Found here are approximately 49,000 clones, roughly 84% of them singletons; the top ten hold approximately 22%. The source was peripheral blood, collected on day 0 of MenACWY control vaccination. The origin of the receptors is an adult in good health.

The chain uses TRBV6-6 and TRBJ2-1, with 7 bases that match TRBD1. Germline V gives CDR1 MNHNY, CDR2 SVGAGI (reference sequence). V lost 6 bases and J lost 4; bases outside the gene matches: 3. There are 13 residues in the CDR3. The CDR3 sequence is CASSRDSYNEQFF. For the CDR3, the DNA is TGTGCCAGCAGCCGGGACAGTTACAATGAGCAGTTCTTC.

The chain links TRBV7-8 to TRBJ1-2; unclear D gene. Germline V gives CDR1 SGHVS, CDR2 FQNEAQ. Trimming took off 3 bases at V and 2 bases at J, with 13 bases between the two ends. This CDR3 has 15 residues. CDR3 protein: CASSLGLSNNYGYTF. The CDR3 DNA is TGTGCCAGCAGCTTGGGCCTCTCCAACAACTATGGCTACACCTTC.

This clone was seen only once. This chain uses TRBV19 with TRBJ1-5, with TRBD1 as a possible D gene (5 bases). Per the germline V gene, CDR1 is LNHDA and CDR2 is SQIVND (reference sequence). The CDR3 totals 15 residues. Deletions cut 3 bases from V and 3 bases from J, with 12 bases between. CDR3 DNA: TGTGCCAGTAGTATCCAAAAAGGGGCCAATCAGCCCCAGCATTTT. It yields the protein CASSIQKGANQPQHF.

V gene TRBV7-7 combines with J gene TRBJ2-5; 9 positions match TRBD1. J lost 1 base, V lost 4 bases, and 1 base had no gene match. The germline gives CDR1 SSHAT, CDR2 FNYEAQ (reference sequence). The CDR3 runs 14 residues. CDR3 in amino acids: CASSSDRGQETQYF. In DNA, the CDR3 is TGTGCCAGCAGCTCGGACAGGGGCCAAGAGACCCAGTACTTC. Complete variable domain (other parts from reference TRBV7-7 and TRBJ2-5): GAGVSQSPRYKVTKRGQDVTLRCDPISSHATLYWYQQALGQGPEFLTYFNYEAQPDKSGLPSDRFSAERPEGSISTLTIQRTEQRDSAMYRCASSSDRGQETQYFGPGTRLLVL.

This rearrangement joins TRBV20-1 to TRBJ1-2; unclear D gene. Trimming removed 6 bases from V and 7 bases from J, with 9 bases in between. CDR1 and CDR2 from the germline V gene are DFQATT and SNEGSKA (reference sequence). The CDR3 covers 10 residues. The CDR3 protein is CSARIGGYTF. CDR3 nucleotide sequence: TGCAGTGCCCGGATTGGTGGCTACACCTTC.

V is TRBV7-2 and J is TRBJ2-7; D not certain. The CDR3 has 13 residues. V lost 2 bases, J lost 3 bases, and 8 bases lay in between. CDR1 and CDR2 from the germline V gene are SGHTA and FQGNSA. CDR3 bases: TGTGCCAGCAGCTTATTCCCAGGCTACGAGCAGTACTTC. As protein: CASSLFPGYEQYF. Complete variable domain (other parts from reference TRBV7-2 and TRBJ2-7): GAGVSQSPSNKVTEKGKDVELRCDPISGHTALYWYRQSLGQGLEFLIYFQGNSAPDKSGLPSDRFSAERTGGSVSTLTIQRTQQEDSAVYLCASSLFPGYEQYFGPGTRLTVT.

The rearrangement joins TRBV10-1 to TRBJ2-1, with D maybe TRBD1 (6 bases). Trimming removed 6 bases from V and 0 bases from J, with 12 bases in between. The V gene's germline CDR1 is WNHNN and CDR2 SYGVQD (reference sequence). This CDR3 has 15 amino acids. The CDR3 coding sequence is TGCGCCAGCAGCCCCAGGGGATTCTCCTACAATGAGCAGTTCTTC. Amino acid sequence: CASSPRGFSYNEQFF.

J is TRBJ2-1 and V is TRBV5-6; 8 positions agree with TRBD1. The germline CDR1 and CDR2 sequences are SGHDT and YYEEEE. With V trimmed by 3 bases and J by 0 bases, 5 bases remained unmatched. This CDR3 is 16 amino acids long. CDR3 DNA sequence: TGTGCCAGCAGCTGGTGGGACAGGAGCTCCTACAATGAGCAGTTCTTC. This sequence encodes CASSWWDRSSYNEQFF.

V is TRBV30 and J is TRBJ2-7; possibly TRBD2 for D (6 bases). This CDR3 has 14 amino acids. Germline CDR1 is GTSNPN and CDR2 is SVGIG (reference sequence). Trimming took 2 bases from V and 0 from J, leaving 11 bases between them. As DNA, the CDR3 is TGTGCCTGGAGTATCGGGGGAAGCTCCTACGAGCAGTACTTC. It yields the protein CAWSIGGSSYEQYF.

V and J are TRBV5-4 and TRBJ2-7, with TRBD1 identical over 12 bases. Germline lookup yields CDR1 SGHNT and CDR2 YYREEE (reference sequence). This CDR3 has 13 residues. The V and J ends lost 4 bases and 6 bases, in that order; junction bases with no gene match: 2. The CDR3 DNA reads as TGTGCCAGCAGCGGGGACAGGGGGCGCGAGCAGTACGTC. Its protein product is CASSGDRGREQYV.

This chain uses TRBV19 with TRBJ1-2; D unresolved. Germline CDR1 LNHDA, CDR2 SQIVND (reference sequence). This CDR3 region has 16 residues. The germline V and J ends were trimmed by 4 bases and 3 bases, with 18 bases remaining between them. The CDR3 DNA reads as TGTGCCAGTAGTACCATTGGGGAGGGAAAGGACTATGGCTACACCTTC. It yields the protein CASSTIGEGKDYGYTF.

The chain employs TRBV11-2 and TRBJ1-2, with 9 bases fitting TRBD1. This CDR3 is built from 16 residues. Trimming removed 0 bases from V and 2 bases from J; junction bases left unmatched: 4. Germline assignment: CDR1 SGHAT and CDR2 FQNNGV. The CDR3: CASSLEGQGPNYGYTF. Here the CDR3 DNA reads TGTGCCAGCAGCTTAGAGGGACAGGGACCGAACTATGGCTACACCTTC. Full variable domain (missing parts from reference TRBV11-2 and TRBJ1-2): EAGVAQSPRYKIIEKRQSVAFWCNPISGHATLYWYQQILGQGPKLLIQFQNNGVVDDSQLPKDRFSAERLKGVDSTLKIQPAKLEDSAVYLCASSLEGQGPNYGYTFGSGTRLTVV.

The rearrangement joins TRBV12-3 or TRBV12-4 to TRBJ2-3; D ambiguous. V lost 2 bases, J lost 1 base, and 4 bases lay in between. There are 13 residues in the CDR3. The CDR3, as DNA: TGTGCCAGCAGTTTAATCGGCACAGATACGCAGTATTTT. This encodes CASSLIGTDTQYF.

The CDR3: CASSFDLAGENIQYF. CDR3 bases: TGCGCCAGCAGCTTTGATCTAGCGGGAGAAAACATTCAGTACTTC. The rearrangement uses TRBV5-1 and TRBJ2-4; 10 bases line up with TRBD2. The junction had 4 bases not matched to a gene; V was cut back by 2 bases and J by 5 bases. From germline, CDR1 is SGHRS and CDR2 YFSETQ. The CDR3 is made up of 15 amino acids.

Here the CDR3 reads CASSYSLYQETQYF. CDR3 DNA sequence: TGTGCCAGCAGTTACTCCCTATACCAAGAGACCCAGTACTTC. The chain is built from TRBV6-6 and TRBJ2-5; D remains ambiguous. Trimming removed 0 bases at V and 0 bases at J, with 5 bases between. CDR3 length equals 14 residues. Per germline, CDR1 MNHNY and CDR2 SVGAGI (reference sequence).

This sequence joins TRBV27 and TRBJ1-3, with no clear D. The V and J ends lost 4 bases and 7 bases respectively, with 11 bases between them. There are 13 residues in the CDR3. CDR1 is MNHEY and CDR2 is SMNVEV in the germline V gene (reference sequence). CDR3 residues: CASSSGVGNTIYF. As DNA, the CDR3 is TGTGCCAGCAGTTCGGGAGTTGGGAACACCATATATTTT.

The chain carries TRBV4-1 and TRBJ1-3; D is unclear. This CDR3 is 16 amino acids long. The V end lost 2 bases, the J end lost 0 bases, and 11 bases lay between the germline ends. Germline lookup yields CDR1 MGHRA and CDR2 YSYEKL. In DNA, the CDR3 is TGCGCCAGCAGCCAATCCACACATTTCTCTGGAAACACCATATATTTT. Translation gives CASSQSTHFSGNTIYF.

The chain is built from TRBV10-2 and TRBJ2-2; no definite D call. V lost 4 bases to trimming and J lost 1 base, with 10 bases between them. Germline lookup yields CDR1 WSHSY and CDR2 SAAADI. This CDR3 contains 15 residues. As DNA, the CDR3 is TGCGCCAGCAGTGGACTGGGGATGAACACCGGGGAGCTGTTTTTT. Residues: CASSGLGMNTGELFF.

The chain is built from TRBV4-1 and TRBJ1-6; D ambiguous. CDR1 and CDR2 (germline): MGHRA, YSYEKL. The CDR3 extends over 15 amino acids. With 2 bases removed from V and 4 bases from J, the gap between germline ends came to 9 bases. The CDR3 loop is CASSQSNGYNSPLHF. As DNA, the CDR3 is TGCGCCAGCAGCCAATCGAACGGTTATAATTCACCCCTCCACTTT.

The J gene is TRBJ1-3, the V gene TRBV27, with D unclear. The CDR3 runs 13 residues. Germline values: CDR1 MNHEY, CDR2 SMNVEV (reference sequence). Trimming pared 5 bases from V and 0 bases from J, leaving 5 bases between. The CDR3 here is CASSTFSGNTIYF. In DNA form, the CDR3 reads TGTGCCAGCAGTACATTCTCTGGAAACACCATATATTTT.

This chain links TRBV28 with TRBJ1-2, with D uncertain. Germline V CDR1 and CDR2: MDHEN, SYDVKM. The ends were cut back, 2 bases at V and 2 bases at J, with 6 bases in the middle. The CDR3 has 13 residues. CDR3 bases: TGTGCCAGCAGTTTAGGGAAGAACTATGGCTACACCTTC. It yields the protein CASSLGKNYGYTF.

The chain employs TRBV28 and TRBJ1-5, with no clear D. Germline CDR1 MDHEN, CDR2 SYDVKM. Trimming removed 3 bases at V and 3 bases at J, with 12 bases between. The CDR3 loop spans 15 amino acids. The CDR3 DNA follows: TGTGCCAGCAGTTTTCCCCTGACTCCCAATCAGCCCCAGCATTTT. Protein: CASSFPLTPNQPQHF.

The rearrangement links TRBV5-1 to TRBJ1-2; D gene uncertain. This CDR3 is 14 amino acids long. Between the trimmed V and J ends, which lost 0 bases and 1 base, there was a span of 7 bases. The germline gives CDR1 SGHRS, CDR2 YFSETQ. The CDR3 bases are TGCGCCAGCAGCTTGGCAGGCATTAACTATGGCTACACCTTC. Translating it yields CASSLAGINYGYTF. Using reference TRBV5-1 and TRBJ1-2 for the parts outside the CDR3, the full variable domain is KAGVTQTPRYLIKTRGQQVTLSCSPISGHRSVSWYQQTPGQGLQFLFEYFSETQRNKGNFPGRFSGRQFSNSRSEMNVSTLELGDSALYLCASSLAGINYGYTFGSGTRLTVV.

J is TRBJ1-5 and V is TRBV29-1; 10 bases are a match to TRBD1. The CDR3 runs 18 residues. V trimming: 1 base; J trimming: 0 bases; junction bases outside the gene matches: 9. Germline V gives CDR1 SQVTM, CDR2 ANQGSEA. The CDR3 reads CSVEGGQGELYSNQPQHF. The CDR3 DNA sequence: TGCAGCGTTGAAGGAGGACAGGGGGAACTTTATAGCAATCAGCCCCAGCATTTT.